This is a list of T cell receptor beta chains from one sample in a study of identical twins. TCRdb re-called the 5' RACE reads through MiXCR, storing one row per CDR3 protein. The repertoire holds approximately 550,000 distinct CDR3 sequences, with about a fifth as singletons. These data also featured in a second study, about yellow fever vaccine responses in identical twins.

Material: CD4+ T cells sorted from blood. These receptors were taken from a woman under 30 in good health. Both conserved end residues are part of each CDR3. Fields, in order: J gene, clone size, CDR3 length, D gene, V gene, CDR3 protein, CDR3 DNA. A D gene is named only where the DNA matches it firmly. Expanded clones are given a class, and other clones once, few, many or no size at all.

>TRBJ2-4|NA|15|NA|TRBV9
CASSVDPALKNIQYF
TGTGCCAGCAGCGTAGATCCGGCACTCAAAAACATTCAGTACTTC
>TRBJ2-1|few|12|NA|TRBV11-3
CASSPSSPEQFF
TGTGCCAGCAGCCCGAGTTCTCCTGAGCAGTTCTTC
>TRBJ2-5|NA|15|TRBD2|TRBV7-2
CASSPSGSRGETQYF
TGTGCCAGCAGCCCCAGCGGGAGTCGGGGGGAGACCCAGTACTTC
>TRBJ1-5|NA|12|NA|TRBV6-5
CASGRINQPQHF
TGTGCCAGCGGCCGAATCAATCAGCCCCAGCATTTT
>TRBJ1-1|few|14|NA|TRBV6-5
CASSYSGVNTEAFF
TGTGCCAGCAGTTACTCGGGGGTGAACACTGAAGCTTTCTTT
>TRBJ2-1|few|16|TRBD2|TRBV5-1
CASSRGTSGMKNEQFF
TGCGCCAGCAGCAGGGGGACTAGCGGGATGAAAAACGAGCAGTTCTTC
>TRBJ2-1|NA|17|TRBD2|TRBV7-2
CASSLGSSGLGYNKQFF
TGTGCCAGCAGCTTAGGATCATCGGGACTAGGTTACAATAAGCAGTTCTTC
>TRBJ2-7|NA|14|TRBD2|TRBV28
CASSSAGPTYEQYF
TGTGCCAGCAGTTCAGCGGGACCTACCTACGAGCAGTACTTC
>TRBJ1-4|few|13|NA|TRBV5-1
CASSEGLNEKLFF
TGCGCCAGTTCGGAGGGCCTTAATGAAAAACTGTTTTTT
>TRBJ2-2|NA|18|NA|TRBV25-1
CASSDWAGAPPRTGELFF
TGTGCCAGCAGTGATTGGGCAGGGGCCCCCCCGAGGACCGGGGAGCTGTTTTTT
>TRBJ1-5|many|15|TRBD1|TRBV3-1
CASSPGTGVGQPQHF
TGTGCCAGCAGCCCCGGGACAGGGGTCGGGCAGCCCCAGCATTTT
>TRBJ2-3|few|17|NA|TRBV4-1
CASSQAGTRKIPDTQYF
TGCGCCAGCAGCCAAGCCGGGACCAGAAAAATCCCAGATACGCAGTATTTT
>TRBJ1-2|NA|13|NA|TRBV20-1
CSAINQGLYGYTF
TGCAGTGCTATTAACCAGGGGCTCTATGGCTACACCTTC
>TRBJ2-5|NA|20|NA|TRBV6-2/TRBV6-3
CASSYEPGRGVSIEVGTQYF
TGTGCCAGCAGTTACGAGCCAGGGCGAGGCGTTAGTATCGAAGTTGGGACCCAGTACTTC
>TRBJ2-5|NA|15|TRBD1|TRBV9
CASSAGTGGEETQYF
TGTGCCAGCAGCGCCGGGACAGGGGGCGAAGAGACCCAGTACTTC
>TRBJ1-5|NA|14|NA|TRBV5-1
CASSLGSFNQPQHF
TGCGCCAGCAGCTTGGGGTCATTTAATCAGCCCCAGCATTTT
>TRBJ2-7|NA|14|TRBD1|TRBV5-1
CASSFDRGLYEQYF
TGCGCCAGCAGCTTCGACAGGGGGCTGTACGAGCAGTACTTC
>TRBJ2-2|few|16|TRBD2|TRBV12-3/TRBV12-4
CASRGTSGMITGELFF
TGTGCCAGCAGGGGGACTAGCGGGATGATCACCGGGGAGCTGTTTTTT
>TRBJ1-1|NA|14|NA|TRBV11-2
CASSLEGGVTEAFF
TGTGCCAGCAGCTTAGAGGGTGGGGTAACTGAAGCTTTCTTT
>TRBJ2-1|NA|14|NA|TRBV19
CASSPTPGNNEQFF
TGTGCCAGTAGTCCCACCCCCGGTAACAATGAGCAGTTCTTC
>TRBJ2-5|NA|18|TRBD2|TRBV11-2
CASSLTPFRLAGRETQYF
TGTGCCAGCAGCTTAACTCCCTTCCGGCTAGCGGGGAGAGAGACCCAGTACTTC
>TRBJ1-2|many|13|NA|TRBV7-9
CASSLGLNYGYTF
TGTGCCAGCAGTTTGGGTCTAAACTATGGCTACACCTTC
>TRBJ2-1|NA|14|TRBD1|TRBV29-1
CSVVSRLTGNEQFF
TGCAGCGTTGTTAGCCGACTGACAGGGAATGAGCAGTTCTTC
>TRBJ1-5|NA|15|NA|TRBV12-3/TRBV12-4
CAAIRKGEGNQPQHF
TGTGCCGCCATCCGGAAGGGGGAGGGCAATCAGCCCCAGCATTTT
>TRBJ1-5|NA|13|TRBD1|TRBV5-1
CASSRGQGDPAHF
TGCGCCAGCAGCAGGGGACAGGGGGACCCAGCGCATTTT
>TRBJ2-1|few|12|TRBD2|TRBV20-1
CSAGGSYNEQFF
TGCAGTGCGGGCGGGAGCTACAATGAGCAGTTCTTC
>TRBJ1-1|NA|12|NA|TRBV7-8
CASSLMGVGAFF
TGTGCCAGCAGCTTAATGGGGGTCGGAGCTTTCTTT
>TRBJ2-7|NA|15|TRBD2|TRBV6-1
CASSRAGLAGNLEYF
TGTGCCAGCAGTCGGGCGGGACTAGCGGGAAACTTGGAGTACTTC
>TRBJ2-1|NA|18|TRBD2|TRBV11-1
CASSSVVAGGRFYNEQFF
TGTGCCAGCAGCTCCGTAGTGGCGGGAGGTAGATTCTACAATGAGCAGTTCTTC
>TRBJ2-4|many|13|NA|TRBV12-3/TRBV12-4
CATTRGAKNIQYF
TGTGCCACCACCCGGGGGGCCAAAAACATTCAGTACTTC
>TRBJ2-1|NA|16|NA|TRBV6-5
CASSYSGRFHYNEQFF
TGTGCCAGCAGTTACTCGGGCAGATTCCACTACAATGAGCAGTTCTTC
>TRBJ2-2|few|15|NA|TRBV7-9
CASSPRAANTGELFF
TGTGCCAGCAGCCCCCGGGCGGCGAACACCGGGGAGCTGTTTTTT
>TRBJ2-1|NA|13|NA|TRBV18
CASDVLSYNEQFF
TGTGCCAGTGACGTACTCTCCTACAATGAGCAGTTCTTC
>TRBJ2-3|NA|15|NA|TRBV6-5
CAGSYSSGVADTQYF
TGTGCCGGCAGTTACTCTTCGGGGGTGGCAGATACGCAGTATTTT
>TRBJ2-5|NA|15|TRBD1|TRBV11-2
CASSSGAGGAETQYF
TGTGCCAGCAGCTCCGGCGCAGGGGGCGCGGAGACCCAGTACTTC
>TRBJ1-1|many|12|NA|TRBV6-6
CASSYGDTEAFF
TGTGCCAGCAGTTACGGGGACACTGAAGCTTTCTTT
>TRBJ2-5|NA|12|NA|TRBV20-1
CSARNLQETQYF
TGCAGTGCTAGGAATCTCCAAGAGACCCAGTACTTC
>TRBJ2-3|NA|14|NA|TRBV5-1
CASSLVEGSDTQYF
TGCGCCAGCAGCTTGGTGGAGGGCTCAGATACGCAGTATTTT
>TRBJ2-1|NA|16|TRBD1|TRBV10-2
CASRAPGQGKNNEQFF
TGCGCCAGCAGGGCACCGGGACAGGGAAAGAACAATGAGCAGTTCTTC
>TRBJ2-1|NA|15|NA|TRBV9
CASSVGPGENNEQFF
TGTGCCAGCAGCGTCGGACCGGGGGAGAACAATGAGCAGTTCTTC
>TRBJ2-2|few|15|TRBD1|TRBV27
CASSLRTGHYLGLFF
TGTGCCAGCAGTTTAAGGACAGGCCATTACTTGGGGCTGTTTTTT
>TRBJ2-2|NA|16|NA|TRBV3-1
CASSQPVYLGTGELFF
TGTGCCAGCAGCCAACCGGTCTACTTGGGCACCGGGGAGCTGTTTTTT
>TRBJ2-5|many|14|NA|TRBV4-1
CASSQVLVQETQYF
TGCGCCAGCAGCCAAGTTCTAGTCCAAGAGACCCAGTACTTC
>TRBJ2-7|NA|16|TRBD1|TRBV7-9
CASSLGGDRVKYEQYF
TGTGCCAGCAGCTTAGGTGGGGACAGGGTAAAATACGAGCAGTACTTC
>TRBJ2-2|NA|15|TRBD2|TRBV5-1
CASTLAGFNTGELFF
TGCGCCAGCACCTTAGCGGGATTTAACACCGGGGAGCTGTTTTTT
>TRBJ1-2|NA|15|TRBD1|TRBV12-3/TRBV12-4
CASSSGTGFNYGYTF
TGTGCCAGCAGCTCCGGGACAGGGTTTAACTATGGCTACACCTTC
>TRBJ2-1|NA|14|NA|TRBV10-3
CAISDGGGYNEQFF
TGTGCCATCAGTGATGGTGGGGGCTACAATGAGCAGTTCTTC
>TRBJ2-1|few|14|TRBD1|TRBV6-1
CASRGQRIYNEQFF
TGTGCCAGCAGGGGACAGAGGATCTACAATGAGCAGTTCTTC
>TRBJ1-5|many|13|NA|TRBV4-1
CASSQDSNQPQHF
TGCGCCAGCAGCCAAGATAGCAATCAGCCCCAGCATTTT
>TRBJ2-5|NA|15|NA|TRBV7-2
CASSPAQVTGETQYF
TGTGCCAGCAGCCCGGCACAGGTAACGGGCGAGACCCAGTACTTC
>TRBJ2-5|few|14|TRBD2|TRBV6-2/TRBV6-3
CASRGLGSQETQYF
TGTGCCAGCAGAGGACTAGGAAGTCAAGAGACCCAGTACTTC
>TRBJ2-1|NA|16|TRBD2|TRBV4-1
CASSQPTSGGNNEQFF
TGCGCCAGCAGCCAACCGACTAGCGGGGGGAACAATGAGCAGTTCTTC
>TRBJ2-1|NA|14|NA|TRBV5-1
CASSLGYSYNEQFF
TGCGCCAGCAGCTTGGGGTACTCCTACAATGAGCAGTTCTTC
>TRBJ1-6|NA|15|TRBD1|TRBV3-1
CASRKTGIKNSPLHF
TGTGCCAGCAGAAAGACAGGGATCAAAAATTCACCCCTCCACTTT
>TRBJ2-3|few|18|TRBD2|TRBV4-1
CASSHVPKSGRSTDTQYF
TGCGCCAGCAGCCACGTACCCAAAAGCGGGAGGAGCACAGATACGCAGTATTTT
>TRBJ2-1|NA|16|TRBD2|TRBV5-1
CASSLSGLATYNEQFF
TGCGCCAGCAGCTTGTCGGGACTAGCGACCTACAATGAGCAGTTCTTC
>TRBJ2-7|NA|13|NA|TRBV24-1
CATSDSGRYEQYF
TGTGCCACCAGTGACTCCGGACGTTACGAGCAGTACTTC